Detailed here is one TCR beta chain. These data originate in a study of blood T cell repertoires in COVID-19. Study-wide background: Spain, Italy and the United States supplied samples that represented acute and convalescent COVID-19.

Original handling: For nucleated cells, counts were estimated from reference gene primer amplification. The table came from immunoSEQ multiplex PCR; TCRdb's copy has only in-frame clones and leaves some out. V, J and clone size are taken as reported in that table, and D and trimming were inferred from the DNA itself. This sample has over 85,000 clones, with approximately 86% found just once. V shed 3 bases and J 0 bases; nucleotides not matched to a gene: 4. From germline, CDR1 is SEHNR and CDR2 FQNEAQ (reference sequence). The CDR3 sequence is 16 residues long. The clonotype was recovered from a man aged 40-55 years with acute or convalescent COVID-19. The sequenced material came from peripheral blood. This sequence joins TRBV7-9 and TRBJ1-5, with TRBD1 identical over 8 bases. The CDR3 DNA reads as TGTGCCAGCAGCTTGGGACAGGTTCATAGCAATCAGCCCCAGCATTTT. Residues: CASSLGQVHSNQPQHF. Full variable domain (outside the CDR3, taken from reference TRBV7-9 and TRBJ1-5): DTGVSQNPRHKITKRGQNVTFRCDPISEHNRLYWYRQTLGQGPEFLTYFQNEAQLEKSRLLSDRFSAERPKGSFSTLEIQRTEQGDSAMYLCASSLGQVHSNQPQHFGDGTRLSIL.